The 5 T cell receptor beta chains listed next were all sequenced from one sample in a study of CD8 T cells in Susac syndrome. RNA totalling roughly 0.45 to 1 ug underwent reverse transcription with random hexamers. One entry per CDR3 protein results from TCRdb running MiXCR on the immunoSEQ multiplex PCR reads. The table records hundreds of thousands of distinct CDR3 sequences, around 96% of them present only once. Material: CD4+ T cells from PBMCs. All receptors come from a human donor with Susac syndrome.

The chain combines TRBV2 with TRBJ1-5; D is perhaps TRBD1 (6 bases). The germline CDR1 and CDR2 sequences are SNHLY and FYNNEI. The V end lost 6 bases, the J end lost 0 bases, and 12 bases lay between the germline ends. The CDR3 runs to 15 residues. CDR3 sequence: CASRPTGNSNQPQHF. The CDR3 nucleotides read TGTGCCAGCAGACCAACAGGGAATAGCAATCAGCCCCAGCATTTT.

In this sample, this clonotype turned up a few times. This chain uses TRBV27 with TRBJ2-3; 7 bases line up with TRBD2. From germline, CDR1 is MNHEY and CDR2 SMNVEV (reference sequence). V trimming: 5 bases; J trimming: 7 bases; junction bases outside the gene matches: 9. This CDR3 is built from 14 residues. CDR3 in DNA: TGTGCCAGCAGTCTCAACGGGGGGATATATACGCAGTATTTT. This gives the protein CASSLNGGIYTQYF.

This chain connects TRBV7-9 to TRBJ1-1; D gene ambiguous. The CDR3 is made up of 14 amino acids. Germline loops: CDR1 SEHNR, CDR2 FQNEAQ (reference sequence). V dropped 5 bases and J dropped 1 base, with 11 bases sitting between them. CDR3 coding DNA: TGTGCCAGCAGCGTTTTAAAGGGGAACACTGAAGCTTTCTTT. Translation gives CASSVLKGNTEAFF.

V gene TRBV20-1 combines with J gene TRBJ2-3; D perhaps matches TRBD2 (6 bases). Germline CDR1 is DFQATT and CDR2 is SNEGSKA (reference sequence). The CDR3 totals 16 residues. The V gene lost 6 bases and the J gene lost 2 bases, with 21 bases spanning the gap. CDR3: CSAVGGTVQITDTQYF. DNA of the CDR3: TGCAGTGCCGTAGGAGGGACGGTGCAAATCACAGATACGCAGTATTTT.

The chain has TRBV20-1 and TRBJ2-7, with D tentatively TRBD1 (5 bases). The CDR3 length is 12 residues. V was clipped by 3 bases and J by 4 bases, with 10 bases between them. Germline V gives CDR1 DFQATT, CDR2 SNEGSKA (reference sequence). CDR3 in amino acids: CSASRDHYEQYF. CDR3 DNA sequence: TGCAGTGCTAGCAGGGATCATTACGAGCAGTACTTC.